This is a list of T cell receptor beta chains from one sample in a study of PD-1 blockade in classical Hodgkin lymphoma. Only in-frame clones appear in the TCRdb table, and some are missing; sequencing was by immunoSEQ multiplex PCR. The sample yields roughly 70,000 clones, 93% seen once. Specimen: peripheral blood mononuclear cells (PBMCs). These receptors came from a human donor with classical Hodgkin lymphoma. Both conserved end residues are part of each CDR3. A D gene is named only where the DNA matches it firmly. Only part of the rows carry a size: once, few, many, or a class if the clone is expanded.

clone_size: -; d_call: TRBD2; v_call: TRBV19; j_call: TRBJ2-1; cdr3_aa: CASTPRAGVGSGEQFF; cdr3_nt: TGTGCCAGTACCCCGCGAGCGGGAGTTGGATCGGGTGAGCAGTTCTTC
clone_size: once; d_call: TRBD2; v_call: TRBV6-4; j_call: TRBJ2-1; cdr3_aa: CASSYSGGADNEQFF; cdr3_nt: TGTGCCAGCAGTTATAGCGGGGGGGCCGACAATGAGCAGTTCTTC
clone_size: -; d_call: -; v_call: TRBV7-2; j_call: TRBJ2-1; cdr3_aa: CASSLAPQYYNEQFF; cdr3_nt: TGTGCCAGCAGCTTAGCCCCCCAATACTACAATGAGCAGTTCTTC
clone_size: -; d_call: TRBD1; v_call: TRBV10-3; j_call: TRBJ2-7; cdr3_aa: CAIRGQGDEQYF; cdr3_nt: TGTGCCATCAGGGGACAGGGAGACGAGCAGTACTTC
clone_size: -; d_call: TRBD1; v_call: TRBV7-6; j_call: TRBJ2-5; cdr3_aa: CASSLTGGLETQYF; cdr3_nt: TGTGCCAGCAGCTTAACAGGGGGCTTGGAGACCCAGTACTTC
clone_size: -; d_call: -; v_call: TRBV30; j_call: TRBJ1-1; cdr3_aa: CAWIKYGNTEAFF; cdr3_nt: TGTGCCTGGATCAAATATGGAAACACTGAAGCTTTCTTT
clone_size: -; d_call: TRBD2; v_call: TRBV2; j_call: TRBJ2-3; cdr3_aa: CASAKREDTDTQYF; cdr3_nt: TGTGCCAGCGCAAAGCGGGAGGACACAGATACGCAGTATTTT
clone_size: -; d_call: TRBD1; v_call: TRBV2; j_call: TRBJ1-2; cdr3_aa: CASVRTGEGYTF; cdr3_nt: TGTGCCAGCGTTCGGACAGGGGAGGGCTACACCTTC
clone_size: -; d_call: -; v_call: TRBV7-8; j_call: TRBJ1-6; cdr3_aa: CASSLDDRGSSYNSPLHF; cdr3_nt: TGTGCCAGCAGCTTAGATGATCGGGGAAGCTCCTATAATTCACCCCTCCACTTT
clone_size: -; d_call: -; v_call: TRBV27; j_call: TRBJ2-1; cdr3_aa: CASSPLLPNEQFF; cdr3_nt: TGTGCCAGCAGCCCCCTCTTACCCAATGAGCAGTTCTTC
clone_size: -; d_call: -; v_call: TRBV20-1; j_call: TRBJ2-5; cdr3_aa: CSARVEGGEYF; cdr3_nt: TGCAGTGCTAGAGTAGAGGGGGGAGAGTACTTC
clone_size: -; d_call: TRBD1; v_call: TRBV6-1; j_call: TRBJ1-2; cdr3_aa: CASTESGTGAYGYTF; cdr3_nt: TGTGCCAGCACTGAATCCGGGACAGGGGCTTATGGCTACACCTTC
clone_size: -; d_call: -; v_call: TRBV28; j_call: TRBJ2-5; cdr3_aa: CASSYPQVQETQYF; cdr3_nt: TGTGCCAGCAGTTACCCACAGGTTCAAGAGACCCAGTACTTC
clone_size: -; d_call: -; v_call: TRBV28; j_call: TRBJ2-3; cdr3_aa: CASRGSSTDTQYF; cdr3_nt: TGTGCCAGCAGAGGGTCTAGCACAGATACGCAGTATTTT
clone_size: few; d_call: TRBD1; v_call: TRBV6-4; j_call: TRBJ1-4; cdr3_aa: CASREDRDGEKLFF; cdr3_nt: TGTGCCAGCAGAGAGGACAGGGATGGGGAAAAACTGTTTTTT
clone_size: once; d_call: TRBD1; v_call: TRBV7-6; j_call: TRBJ1-2; cdr3_aa: CASSFGTGGDYGYTF; cdr3_nt: TGTGCCAGCAGCTTCGGGACAGGGGGGGACTATGGCTACACCTTC
clone_size: -; d_call: -; v_call: TRBV19; j_call: TRBJ2-5; cdr3_aa: CASNHPGASETQYF; cdr3_nt: TGTGCCAGTAACCACCCGGGGGCATCGGAGACCCAGTACTTC
clone_size: -; d_call: TRBD1; v_call: TRBV6-1; j_call: TRBJ2-7; cdr3_aa: CASSEGDRGQYF; cdr3_nt: TGTGCCAGCAGTGAAGGGGACAGGGGGCAGTACTTC
clone_size: once; d_call: -; v_call: TRBV6-1; j_call: TRBJ1-3; cdr3_aa: CASSEDGRNTIYF; cdr3_nt: TGTGCCAGCAGTGAAGATGGGAGAAACACCATATATTTT
clone_size: -; d_call: -; v_call: TRBV11-3; j_call: TRBJ1-1; cdr3_aa: CASSAKGSTEAFF; cdr3_nt: TGTGCCAGCAGCGCCAAGGGTTCCACTGAAGCTTTCTTT
clone_size: -; d_call: -; v_call: TRBV6-4; j_call: TRBJ1-5; cdr3_aa: CAITRGRVTQPQHF; cdr3_nt: TGTGCCATAACGAGGGGCAGGGTAACACAGCCCCAGCATTTT
clone_size: -; d_call: TRBD1; v_call: TRBV5-6; j_call: TRBJ2-3; cdr3_aa: CASSSNLRQGSKTDTQYF; cdr3_nt: TGTGCCAGCAGCTCCAACCTTAGACAGGGGTCAAAGACAGATACGCAGTATTTT
clone_size: -; d_call: -; v_call: TRBV29-1; j_call: TRBJ1-2; cdr3_aa: CSAQRGLSNGYTF; cdr3_nt: TGCAGCGCCCAGCGGGGCTTATCGAATGGCTACACCTTC
clone_size: few; d_call: -; v_call: TRBV9; j_call: TRBJ1-1; cdr3_aa: CASSASTAGEAFF; cdr3_nt: TGTGCCAGCAGCGCTTCGACAGCTGGTGAAGCTTTCTTT
clone_size: -; d_call: -; v_call: TRBV9; j_call: TRBJ1-2; cdr3_aa: CASSAARSYGYTF; cdr3_nt: TGTGCCAGCAGCGCTGCCAGGAGCTATGGCTACACCTTC
clone_size: -; d_call: -; v_call: TRBV5-1; j_call: TRBJ1-2; cdr3_aa: CASSSGRDGYTF; cdr3_nt: TGCGCCAGCAGCTCGGGACGGGATGGCTACACCTTC
clone_size: few; d_call: TRBD1; v_call: TRBV7-9; j_call: TRBJ1-1; cdr3_aa: CASSVGQGDTEAFF; cdr3_nt: TGTGCCAGCAGCGTCGGACAGGGGGACACTGAAGCTTTCTTT
clone_size: -; d_call: -; v_call: TRBV6-1; j_call: TRBJ2-1; cdr3_aa: CASSVRGSSYNEQFF; cdr3_nt: TGTGCCAGCAGTGTCCGGGGCAGCTCCTACAATGAGCAGTTCTTC
clone_size: -; d_call: -; v_call: TRBV4-3; j_call: TRBJ2-6; cdr3_aa: CASSQDYGGADSGANVLTF; cdr3_nt: TGCGCCAGCAGCCAAGATTACGGGGGCGCCGACTCTGGGGCCAACGTCCTGACTTTC
clone_size: -; d_call: -; v_call: TRBV7-9; j_call: TRBJ2-7; cdr3_aa: CASSLAPSLLEQYF; cdr3_nt: TGTGCCAGCAGCTTAGCCCCTTCTCTCCTCGAGCAGTACTTC
clone_size: -; d_call: TRBD2; v_call: TRBV18; j_call: TRBJ2-1; cdr3_aa: CASSRGLAGEVEQFF; cdr3_nt: TGTGCCAGCTCAAGAGGACTAGCGGGAGAGGTTGAGCAGTTCTTC
clone_size: -; d_call: TRBD2; v_call: TRBV13; j_call: TRBJ2-7; cdr3_aa: CASSTSGGSYEQYF; cdr3_nt: TGTGCCAGCAGTACTAGCGGGGGTTCCTACGAGCAGTACTTC
clone_size: -; d_call: TRBD2; v_call: TRBV7-6; j_call: TRBJ2-7; cdr3_aa: CASSLAPSSGVIYEQYF; cdr3_nt: TGTGCCAGCAGCTTAGCGCCGTCTAGCGGGGTCATCTACGAGCAGTACTTC
clone_size: -; d_call: -; v_call: TRBV4-1; j_call: TRBJ2-2; cdr3_aa: CASSQTSTWYTGELFF; cdr3_nt: TGCGCCAGCAGCCAAACTAGCACTTGGTACACCGGGGAGCTGTTTTTT
clone_size: -; d_call: -; v_call: TRBV10-2; j_call: TRBJ1-2; cdr3_aa: CASYREEDYGYTF; cdr3_nt: TGCGCCAGTTACAGGGAGGAGGACTATGGCTACACCTTC
clone_size: -; d_call: -; v_call: TRBV7-2; j_call: TRBJ2-3; cdr3_aa: CASSLGLTPQYF; cdr3_nt: TGTGCCAGCAGCTTAGGACTCACGCCGCAGTATTTT
clone_size: -; d_call: -; v_call: TRBV6-6; j_call: TRBJ1-3; cdr3_aa: CASSYGSSSGNTIYF; cdr3_nt: TGTGCCAGCAGTTACGGTAGTAGCTCTGGAAACACCATATATTTT
clone_size: -; d_call: TRBD2; v_call: TRBV27; j_call: TRBJ2-2; cdr3_aa: CASSFSISAGGLTGELFF; cdr3_nt: TGTGCCAGCAGTTTTTCTATCTCTGCGGGAGGGTTGACCGGGGAGCTGTTTTTT
clone_size: once; d_call: -; v_call: TRBV6-1; j_call: TRBJ1-5; cdr3_aa: CASSETVDNQPQHF; cdr3_nt: TGTGCCAGCAGCGAGACAGTAGACAATCAGCCCCAGCATTTT
clone_size: -; d_call: TRBD1; v_call: TRBV11-2; j_call: TRBJ1-4; cdr3_aa: CASSLAGTAINEKLFF; cdr3_nt: TGTGCCAGCAGCTTAGCCGGGACAGCAATTAATGAAAAACTGTTTTTT
clone_size: -; d_call: -; v_call: TRBV5-4; j_call: TRBJ1-2; cdr3_aa: CASSLRTTYGYTF; cdr3_nt: TGTGCCAGCAGCTTGAGGACAACCTATGGCTACACCTTC
clone_size: -; d_call: TRBD1; v_call: TRBV27; j_call: TRBJ1-2; cdr3_aa: CASSLSPNRGFYGYTF; cdr3_nt: TGTGCCAGCAGTTTATCCCCCAACAGGGGGTTCTATGGCTACACCTTC
clone_size: -; d_call: -; v_call: TRBV19; j_call: TRBJ1-6; cdr3_aa: CASSISYTRHKDTYNSPLHF; cdr3_nt: TGTGCCAGTAGTATTAGTTACACCCGACACAAAGACACCTATAATTCACCCCTCCACTTT
clone_size: -; d_call: -; v_call: TRBV4-1; j_call: TRBJ1-2; cdr3_aa: CASSPYPDYGYTF; cdr3_nt: TGCGCCAGCAGCCCCTACCCAGACTATGGCTACACCTTC
clone_size: -; d_call: -; v_call: TRBV7-4; j_call: TRBJ2-7; cdr3_aa: CASSLDDGPWWDEQYF; cdr3_nt: TGTGCCAGCAGCTTAGATGATGGTCCTTGGTGGGACGAGCAGTACTTC
clone_size: once; d_call: -; v_call: TRBV18; j_call: TRBJ1-2; cdr3_aa: CASSPPGTENSGYTF; cdr3_nt: TGTGCCAGCTCACCACCGGGGACCGAGAATAGTGGCTACACCTTC
clone_size: once; d_call: -; v_call: TRBV19; j_call: TRBJ1-3; cdr3_aa: CASILSGSGNTIYF; cdr3_nt: TGTGCCAGTATCCTGTCCGGCTCTGGAAACACCATATATTTT
clone_size: -; d_call: -; v_call: TRBV9; j_call: TRBJ2-3; cdr3_aa: CASSVEGLPTDTQYF; cdr3_nt: TGTGCCAGCAGCGTAGAGGGACTTCCCACAGATACGCAGTATTTT
clone_size: -; d_call: -; v_call: TRBV9; j_call: TRBJ1-4; cdr3_aa: CAGNRKLFF; cdr3_nt: TGTGCCGGGAATAGAAAACTGTTTTTT
clone_size: -; d_call: TRBD2; v_call: TRBV10-3; j_call: TRBJ2-7; cdr3_aa: CAISEIAGGPSEQYF; cdr3_nt: TGTGCCATCAGTGAGATAGCGGGAGGGCCTTCCGAGCAGTACTTC
clone_size: -; d_call: -; v_call: TRBV9; j_call: TRBJ2-1; cdr3_aa: CASSAFPGSTVGQFF; cdr3_nt: TGTGCCAGCAGCGCCTTTCCCGGGTCAACAGTAGGGCAGTTCTTC
clone_size: -; d_call: TRBD1; v_call: TRBV25-1; j_call: TRBJ2-7; cdr3_aa: CASSESRDRPYEQYF; cdr3_nt: TGTGCCAGCAGTGAATCCAGGGACAGGCCCTACGAGCAGTACTTC
clone_size: -; d_call: -; v_call: TRBV7-2; j_call: TRBJ1-1; cdr3_aa: CASSPLRAGGNTEAFF; cdr3_nt: TGTGCCAGCAGCCCTCTGAGGGCAGGAGGGAACACTGAAGCTTTCTTT
clone_size: -; d_call: TRBD2; v_call: TRBV13; j_call: TRBJ2-1; cdr3_aa: CAEGRTPLGLAAYNEQFF; cdr3_nt: TGTGCCGAGGGTAGGACACCTTTAGGACTAGCGGCCTACAATGAGCAGTTCTTC
clone_size: -; d_call: -; v_call: TRBV11-2; j_call: TRBJ2-1; cdr3_aa: CASSPGHYNEQFF; cdr3_nt: TGTGCCAGCAGCCCCGGACACTACAATGAGCAGTTCTTC
clone_size: -; d_call: -; v_call: TRBV5-1; j_call: TRBJ2-5; cdr3_aa: CASSLVGGLQETQYF; cdr3_nt: TGCGCCAGCAGCTTGGTAGGCGGACTCCAAGAGACCCAGTACTTC
clone_size: -; d_call: -; v_call: TRBV7-2; j_call: TRBJ1-3; cdr3_aa: CASSLTELPSGNTIYF; cdr3_nt: TGTGCCAGCAGCCTGACAGAGCTTCCCTCTGGAAACACCATATATTTT
clone_size: -; d_call: -; v_call: TRBV7-9; j_call: TRBJ1-1; cdr3_aa: CASSLQGYTEAFF; cdr3_nt: TGTGCCAGCAGCCTCCAGGGATACACTGAAGCTTTCTTT
clone_size: -; d_call: -; v_call: TRBV2; j_call: TRBJ2-1; cdr3_aa: CASSVSVNEDPNEQFF; cdr3_nt: TGTGCCAGCAGTGTGAGCGTAAACGAGGATCCCAATGAGCAGTTCTTC
clone_size: -; d_call: -; v_call: TRBV19; j_call: TRBJ1-2; cdr3_aa: CASKRGYDYGYTF; cdr3_nt: TGTGCCAGTAAGAGGGGGTACGACTATGGCTACACCTTC